This TCR beta chain was sequenced during a study of shared clonotypes between healthy human individuals. Study-level results: Naive subsets typically showed greater estimated richness than memory subsets. It was only blood that was sampled, and tissue repertoires likely differ. Clonotype sharing among donors was expected to depend on sequencing depth.

As regards this clone: Its antigen is unidentified. The same CDR3 can be traced to other DNA sequences in this sample.

The assay was immunoSEQ multiplex PCR, and TCRdb's table has in-frame clones only and misses some. The sample has about 2.1 million clones, roughly 93% seen once. This CDR3 comprises 14 residues. J was trimmed by 5 bases and V by 5 bases; bases with no gene match: 6. Germline V gene lookup returns CDR1 SSHAT and CDR2 FNYEAQ (reference sequence). Naive CD8 cells were CD45RO-negative, positively selected for CCR7, excluding terminally differentiated effector memory CD45RA+ cells. The chain uses TRBV7-7 and TRBJ2-5, with 9 bases lining up with TRBD2. The sequencing input was naive CD8+ T cells from PBMCs. The origin of this receptor is a man younger than 30 in good health. Some clones in this sample may be carry-over from other donors' samples. For the CDR3, the DNA is TGTGCCAGCAGCCATAGCGGGAGAGGGGAGACCCAGTACTTC. This codes for CASSHSGRGETQYF.